This entry concerns a single TCR beta chain. These data originate in a study of cytomegalovirus exposure and HLA in healthy donors. Study as a whole: T cells numbering around 180 million yielded some 100 million unique TCR beta sequences in an earlier analysis.

All the people who gave samples were healthy bone marrow donors. PCR was performed using 60 Vbeta and 13 Jbeta primers. The assay was immunoSEQ multiplex PCR, and TCRdb's table has in-frame clones only and misses some. This sample's table reports 200,000 to 250,000 clones. This CDR3 comprises 15 residues. With 4 bases removed from V and 1 base from J, the gap between germline ends came to 13 bases. CDR1 and CDR2 from the germline V gene are SGHRS and YFSETQ. The origin of this receptor is a girl aged 2 to 10 in good health and CMV-seropositive. The specimen was PBMCs. The chain carries TRBV5-1 and TRBJ2-3; no clear D. The CDR3 loop is CASSPISRGTDTQYF. CDR3 coding DNA: TGCGCCAGCAGCCCCATAAGCCGGGGCACAGATACGCAGTATTTT. Variable domain in full (rest from reference TRBV5-1 and TRBJ2-3): KAGVTQTPRYLIKTRGQQVTLSCSPISGHRSVSWYQQTPGQGLQFLFEYFSETQRNKGNFPGRFSGRQFSNSRSEMNVSTLELGDSALYLCASSPISRGTDTQYFGPGTRLTVL.